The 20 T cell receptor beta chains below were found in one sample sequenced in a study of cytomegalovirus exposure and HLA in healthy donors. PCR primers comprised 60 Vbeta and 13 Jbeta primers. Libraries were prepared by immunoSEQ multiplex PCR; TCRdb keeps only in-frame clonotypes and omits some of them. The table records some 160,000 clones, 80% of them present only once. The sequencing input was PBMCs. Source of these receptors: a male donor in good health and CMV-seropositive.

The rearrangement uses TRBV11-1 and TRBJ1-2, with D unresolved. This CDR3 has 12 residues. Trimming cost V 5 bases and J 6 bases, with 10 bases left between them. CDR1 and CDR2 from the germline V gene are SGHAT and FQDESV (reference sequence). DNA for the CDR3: TGTGCCAGCAGCCCCCGTGGAGATGGCTACACCTTC. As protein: CASSPRGDGYTF. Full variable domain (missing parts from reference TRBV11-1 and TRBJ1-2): EAEVAQSPRYKITEKSQAVAFWCDPISGHATLYWYRQILGQGPELLVQFQDESVVDDSQLPKDRFSAERLKGVDSTLKIQPAELGDSAMYLCASSPRGDGYTFGSGTRLTVV.

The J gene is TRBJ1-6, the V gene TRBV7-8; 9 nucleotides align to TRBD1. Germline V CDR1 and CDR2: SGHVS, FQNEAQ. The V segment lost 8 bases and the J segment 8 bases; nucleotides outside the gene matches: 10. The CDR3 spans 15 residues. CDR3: CASGTVGQGDSPLHF. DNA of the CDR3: TGTGCCAGCGGGACCGTGGGACAGGGAGATTCACCCCTCCACTTT.

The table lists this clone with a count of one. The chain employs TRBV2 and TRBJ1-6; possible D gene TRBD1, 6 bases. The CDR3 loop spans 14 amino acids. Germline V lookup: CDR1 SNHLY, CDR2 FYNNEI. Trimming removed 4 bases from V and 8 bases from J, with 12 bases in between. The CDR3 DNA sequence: TGTGCCAGCAGTGGAAGGACAGCTGATTCACCCCTCCACTTT. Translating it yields CASSGRTADSPLHF.

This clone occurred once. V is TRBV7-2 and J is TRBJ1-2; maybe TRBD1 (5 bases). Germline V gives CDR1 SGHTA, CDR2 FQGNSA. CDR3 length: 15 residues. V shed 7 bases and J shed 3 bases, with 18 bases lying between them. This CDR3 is CASTPLGQGDYGYTF. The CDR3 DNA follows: TGTGCCAGCACCCCTCTTGGGCAGGGTGACTATGGCTACACCTTC.

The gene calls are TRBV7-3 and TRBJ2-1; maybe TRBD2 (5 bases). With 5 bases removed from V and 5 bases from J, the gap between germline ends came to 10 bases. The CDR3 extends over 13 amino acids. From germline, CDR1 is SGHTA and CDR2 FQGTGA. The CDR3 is CASSPGTHNEQFF. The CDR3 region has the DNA TGTGCCAGCAGCCCGGGAACTCACAATGAGCAGTTCTTC. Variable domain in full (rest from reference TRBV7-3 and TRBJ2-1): GAGVSQTPSNKVTEKGKYVELRCDPISGHTALYWYRQSLGQGPEFLIYFQGTGAADDSGLPNDRFFAVRPEGSVSTLKIQRTERGDSAVYLCASSPGTHNEQFFGPGTRLTVL.

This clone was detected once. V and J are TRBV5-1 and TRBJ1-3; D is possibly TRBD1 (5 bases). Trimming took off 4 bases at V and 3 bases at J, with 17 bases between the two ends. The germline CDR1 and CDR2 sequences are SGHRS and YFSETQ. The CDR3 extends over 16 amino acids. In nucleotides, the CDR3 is TGCGCCAGCAGCCCTACGGGAGGGGTCGGTGGAAACACCATATATTTT. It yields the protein CASSPTGGVGGNTIYF.

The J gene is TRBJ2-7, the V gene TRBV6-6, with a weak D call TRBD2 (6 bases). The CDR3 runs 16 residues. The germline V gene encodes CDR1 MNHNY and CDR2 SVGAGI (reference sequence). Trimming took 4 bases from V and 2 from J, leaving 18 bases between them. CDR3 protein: CASSLGGPSVAYEQYF. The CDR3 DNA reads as TGTGCCAGCAGTTTAGGTGGGCCTAGCGTTGCCTACGAGCAGTACTTC.

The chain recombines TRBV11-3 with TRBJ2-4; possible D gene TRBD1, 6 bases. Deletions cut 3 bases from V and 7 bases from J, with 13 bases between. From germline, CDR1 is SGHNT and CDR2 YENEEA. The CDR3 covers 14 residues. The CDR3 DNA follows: TGTGCCAGCAGCTTCGGGGACAAACCCAACATTCAGTACTTC. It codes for CASSFGDKPNIQYF.

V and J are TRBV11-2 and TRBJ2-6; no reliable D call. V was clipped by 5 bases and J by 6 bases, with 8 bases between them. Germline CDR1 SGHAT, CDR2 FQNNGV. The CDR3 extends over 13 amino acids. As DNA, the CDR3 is TGTGCCAGCAGCGCCCTAAAGGCCAACGTCCTGACTTTC. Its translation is CASSALKANVLTF.

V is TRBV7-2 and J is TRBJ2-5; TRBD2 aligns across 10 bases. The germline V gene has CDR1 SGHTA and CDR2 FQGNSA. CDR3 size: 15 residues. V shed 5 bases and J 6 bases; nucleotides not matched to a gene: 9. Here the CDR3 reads CASSQGSGRLKTQYF. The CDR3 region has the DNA TGTGCCAGCAGCCAGGGTAGCGGGAGGTTGAAGACCCAGTACTTC.

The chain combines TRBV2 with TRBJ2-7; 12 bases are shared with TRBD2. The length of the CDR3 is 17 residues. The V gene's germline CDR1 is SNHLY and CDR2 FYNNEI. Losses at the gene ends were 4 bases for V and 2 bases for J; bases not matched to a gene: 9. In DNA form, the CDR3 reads TGTGCCAGCAGTGGGATCGCCGGACTAGCGGGAACCTACGAGCAGTACTTC. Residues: CASSGIAGLAGTYEQYF.

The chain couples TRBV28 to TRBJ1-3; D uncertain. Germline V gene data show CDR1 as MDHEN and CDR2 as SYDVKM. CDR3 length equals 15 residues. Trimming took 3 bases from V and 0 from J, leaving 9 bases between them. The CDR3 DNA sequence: TGTGCCAGCAGTTTTGGAGGTGCCTCTGGAAACACCATATATTTT. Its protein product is CASSFGGASGNTIYF.

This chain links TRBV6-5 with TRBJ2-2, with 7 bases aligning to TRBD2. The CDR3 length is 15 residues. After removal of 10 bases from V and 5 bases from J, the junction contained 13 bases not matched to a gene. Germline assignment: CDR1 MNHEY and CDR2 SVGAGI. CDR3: CAISPWASGTGELFF. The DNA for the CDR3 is TGTGCCATCTCACCGTGGGCTAGCGGAACCGGGGAGCTGTTTTTT.

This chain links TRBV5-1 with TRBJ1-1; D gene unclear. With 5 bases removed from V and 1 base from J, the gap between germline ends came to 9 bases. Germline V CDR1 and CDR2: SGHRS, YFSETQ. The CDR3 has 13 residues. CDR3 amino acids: CASRQAPNTEAFF. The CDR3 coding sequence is TGCGCCAGCAGGCAAGCTCCGAACACTGAAGCTTTCTTT.

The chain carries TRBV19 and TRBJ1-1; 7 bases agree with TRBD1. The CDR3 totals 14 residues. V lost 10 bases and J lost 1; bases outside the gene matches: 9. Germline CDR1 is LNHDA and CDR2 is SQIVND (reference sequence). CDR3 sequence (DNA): TGTGCCACCAAGACTAGGGGGCGGAACACTGAAGCTTTCTTT. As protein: CATKTRGRNTEAFF. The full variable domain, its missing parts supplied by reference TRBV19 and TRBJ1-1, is DGGITQSPKYLFRKEGQNVTLSCEQNLNHDAMYWYRQDPGQGLRLIYYSQIVNDFQKGDIAEGYSVSREKKESFPLTVTSAQKNPTAFYLCATKTRGRNTEAFFGQGTRLTVV.

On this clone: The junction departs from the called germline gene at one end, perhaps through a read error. The CDR3: CSSSYRGGGPHEQYF. CDR3 DNA sequence: TGTTCCAGCAGCTACCGTGGGGGGGGCCCCCACGAGCAGTACTTC. The chain is built from TRBV7-9 and TRBJ2-7, with D perhaps TRBD2 (7 bases). The CDR3 contains 15 residues. The germline gives CDR1 SEHNR, CDR2 FQNEAQ (reference sequence).

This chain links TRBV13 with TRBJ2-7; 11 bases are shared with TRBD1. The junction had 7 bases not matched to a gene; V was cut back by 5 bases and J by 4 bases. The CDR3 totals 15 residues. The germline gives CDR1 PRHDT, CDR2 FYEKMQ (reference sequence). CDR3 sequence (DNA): TGTGCCAGCAGCCCAAGGACAGGGGGCCAGTACGAGCAGTACTTC. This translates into CASSPRTGGQYEQYF.

CDR3 protein: CASSLAGFSDEQFF. The CDR3 DNA follows: TGTGCCAGCAGCTTGGCCGGGTTTAGCGATGAGCAGTTCTTC. This chain connects TRBV5-6 to TRBJ2-1; maybe TRBD2 (5 bases). V was pared by 0 bases and J by 8 bases, with 12 bases between. CDR3 length equals 14 residues. Looked up from germline, CDR1 is SGHDT and CDR2 is YYEEEE.

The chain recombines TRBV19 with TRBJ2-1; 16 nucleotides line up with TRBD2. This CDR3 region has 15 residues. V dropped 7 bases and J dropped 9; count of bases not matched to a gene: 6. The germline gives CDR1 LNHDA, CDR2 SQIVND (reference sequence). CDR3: CASTSGTSGRAEQFF. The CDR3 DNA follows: TGTGCCAGTACCTCCGGGACTAGCGGGAGGGCTGAGCAGTTCTTC.

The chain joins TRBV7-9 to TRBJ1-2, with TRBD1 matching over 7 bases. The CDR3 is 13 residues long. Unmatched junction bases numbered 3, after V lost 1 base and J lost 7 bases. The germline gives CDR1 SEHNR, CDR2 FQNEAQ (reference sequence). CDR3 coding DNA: TGTGCCAGCAGCTTAGGCAGGGACAGTGGCTACACCTTC. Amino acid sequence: CASSLGRDSGYTF. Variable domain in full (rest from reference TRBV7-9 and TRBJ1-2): DTGVSQNPRHKITKRGQNVTFRCDPISEHNRLYWYRQTLGQGPEFLTYFQNEAQLEKSRLLSDRFSAERPKGSFSTLEIQRTEQGDSAMYLCASSLGRDSGYTFGSGTRLTVV.